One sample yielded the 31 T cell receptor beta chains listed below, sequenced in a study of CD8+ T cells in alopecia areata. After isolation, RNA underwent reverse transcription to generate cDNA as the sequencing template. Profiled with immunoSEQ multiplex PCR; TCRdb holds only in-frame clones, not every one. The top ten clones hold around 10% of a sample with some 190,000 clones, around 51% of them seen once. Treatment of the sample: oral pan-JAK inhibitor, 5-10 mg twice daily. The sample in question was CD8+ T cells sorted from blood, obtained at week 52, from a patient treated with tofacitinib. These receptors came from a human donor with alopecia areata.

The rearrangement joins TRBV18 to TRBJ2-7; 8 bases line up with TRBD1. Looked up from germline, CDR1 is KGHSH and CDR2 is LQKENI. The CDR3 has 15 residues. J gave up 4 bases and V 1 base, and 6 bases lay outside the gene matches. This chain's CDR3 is CASSPQTGAGYEQYF. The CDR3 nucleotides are TGTGCCAGCTCACCACAGACAGGGGCGGGGTACGAGCAGTACTTC.

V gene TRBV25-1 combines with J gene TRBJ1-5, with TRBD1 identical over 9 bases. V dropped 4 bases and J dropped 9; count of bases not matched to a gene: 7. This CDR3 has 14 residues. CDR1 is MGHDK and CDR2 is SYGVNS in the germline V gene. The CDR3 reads CASSAGDRVWPQHF. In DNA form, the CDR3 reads TGTGCCAGCAGTGCGGGGGACAGGGTCTGGCCCCAGCATTTT.

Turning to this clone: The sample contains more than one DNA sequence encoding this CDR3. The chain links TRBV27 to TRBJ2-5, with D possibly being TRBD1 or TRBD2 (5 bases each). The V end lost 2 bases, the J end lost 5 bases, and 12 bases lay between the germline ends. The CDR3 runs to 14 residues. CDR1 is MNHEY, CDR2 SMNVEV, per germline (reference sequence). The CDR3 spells CASSLRQGGETQYF. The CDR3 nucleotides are TGTGCCAGCAGTTTACGGCAGGGCGGGGAGACCCAGTACTTC.

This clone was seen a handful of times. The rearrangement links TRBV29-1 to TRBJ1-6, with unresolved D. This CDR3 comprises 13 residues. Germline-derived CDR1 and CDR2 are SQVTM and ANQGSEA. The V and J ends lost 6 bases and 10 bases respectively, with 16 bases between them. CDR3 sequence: CSVTISRTSPLHF. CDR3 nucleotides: TGCAGCGTCACAATTTCAAGAACCTCACCCCTCCACTTT.

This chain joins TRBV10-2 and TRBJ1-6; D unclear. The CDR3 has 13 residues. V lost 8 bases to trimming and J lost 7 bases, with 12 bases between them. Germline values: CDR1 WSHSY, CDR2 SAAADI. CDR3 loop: CASAAGINSPLHF. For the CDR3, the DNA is TGCGCCAGCGCGGCGGGGATCAATTCACCCCTCCACTTT.

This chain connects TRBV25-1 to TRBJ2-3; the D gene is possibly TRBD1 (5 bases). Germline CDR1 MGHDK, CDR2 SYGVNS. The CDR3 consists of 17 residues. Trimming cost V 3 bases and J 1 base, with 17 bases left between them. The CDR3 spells CASSDLPQGVGTDTQYF. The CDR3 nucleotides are TGTGCCAGCAGTGATCTTCCGCAAGGGGTGGGCACAGATACGCAGTATTTT.

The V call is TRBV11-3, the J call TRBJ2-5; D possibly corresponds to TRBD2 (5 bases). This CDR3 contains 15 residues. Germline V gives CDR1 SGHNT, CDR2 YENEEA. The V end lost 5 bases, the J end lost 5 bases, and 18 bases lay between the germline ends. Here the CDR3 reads CASSPTGSSGETQYF. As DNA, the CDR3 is TGTGCCAGCAGCCCGACGGGCAGCTCGGGGGAGACCCAGTACTTC.

Here the CDR3 reads CSVVSDLSEAFF. The CDR3 DNA reads TGCAGCGTTGTCAGTGATCTCTCGGAAGCTTTCTTT. The gene calls are TRBV29-1 and TRBJ1-1; unclear D gene. Trimming cost V 4 bases and J 8 bases, with 14 bases left between them. Germline values: CDR1 SQVTM, CDR2 ANQGSEA. This CDR3 comprises 12 residues. Full variable domain (outside the CDR3, taken from reference TRBV29-1 and TRBJ1-1): SAVISQKPSRDICQRGTSLTIQCQVDSQVTMMFWYRQQPGQSLTLIATANQGSEATYESGFVIDKFPISRPNLTFSTLTVSNMSPEDSSIYLCSVVSDLSEAFFGQGTRLTVV.

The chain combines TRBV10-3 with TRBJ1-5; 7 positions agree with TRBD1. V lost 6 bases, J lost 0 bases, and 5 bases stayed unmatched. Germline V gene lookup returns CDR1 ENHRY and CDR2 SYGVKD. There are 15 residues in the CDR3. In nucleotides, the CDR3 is TGTGCCATCAGCGCGACAGGGAGTAGCAATCAGCCCCAGCATTTT. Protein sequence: CAISATGSSNQPQHF.

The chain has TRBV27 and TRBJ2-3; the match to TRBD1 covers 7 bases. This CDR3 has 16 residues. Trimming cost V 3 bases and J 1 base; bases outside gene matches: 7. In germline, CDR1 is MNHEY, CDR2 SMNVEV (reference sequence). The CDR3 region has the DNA TGTGCCAGCAGTTTTAACAGGGGTGGCGGCACAGATACGCAGTATTTT. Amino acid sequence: CASSFNRGGGTDTQYF.

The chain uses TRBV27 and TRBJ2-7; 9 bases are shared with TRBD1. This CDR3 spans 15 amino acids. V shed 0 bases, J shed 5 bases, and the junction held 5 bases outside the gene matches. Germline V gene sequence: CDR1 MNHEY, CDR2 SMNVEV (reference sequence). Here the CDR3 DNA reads TGTGCCAGCAGTTTATCCCGGGACAGGGTCAACGAGCAGTACTTC. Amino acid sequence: CASSLSRDRVNEQYF.

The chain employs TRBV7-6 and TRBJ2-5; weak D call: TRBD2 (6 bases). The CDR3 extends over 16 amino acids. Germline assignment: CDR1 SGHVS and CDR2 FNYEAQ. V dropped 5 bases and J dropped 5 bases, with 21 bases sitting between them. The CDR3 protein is CASSPLTSRRRETQYF. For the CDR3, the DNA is TGTGCCAGCAGCCCGCTTACTAGCAGGCGAAGGGAGACCCAGTACTTC. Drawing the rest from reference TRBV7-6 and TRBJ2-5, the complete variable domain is GAGVSQSPRYKVTKRGQDVALRCDPISGHVSLYWYRQALGQGPEFLTYFNYEAQQDKSGLPNDRFSAERPEGSISTLTIQRTEQRDSAMYRCASSPLTSRRRETQYFGPGTRLLVL.

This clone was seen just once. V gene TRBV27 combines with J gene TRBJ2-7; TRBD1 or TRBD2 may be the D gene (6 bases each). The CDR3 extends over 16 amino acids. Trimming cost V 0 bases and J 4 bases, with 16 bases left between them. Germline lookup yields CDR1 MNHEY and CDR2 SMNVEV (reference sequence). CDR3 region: CASSLSEGHGGYEQYF. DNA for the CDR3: TGTGCCAGCAGTTTATCCGAGGGACATGGAGGGTACGAGCAGTACTTC.

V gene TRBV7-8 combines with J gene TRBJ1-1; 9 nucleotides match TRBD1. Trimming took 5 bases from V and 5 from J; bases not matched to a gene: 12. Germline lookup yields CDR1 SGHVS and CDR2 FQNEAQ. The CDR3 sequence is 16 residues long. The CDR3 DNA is TGTGCCAGCAGCCTCAGGACAGGGGCGCGGGGTACTGAAGCTTTCTTT. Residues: CASSLRTGARGTEAFF.

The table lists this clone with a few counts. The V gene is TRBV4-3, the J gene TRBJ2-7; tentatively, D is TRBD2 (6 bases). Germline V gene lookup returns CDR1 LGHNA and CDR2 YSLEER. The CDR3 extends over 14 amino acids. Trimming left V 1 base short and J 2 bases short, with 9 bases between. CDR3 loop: CASSQVEGPYEQYF. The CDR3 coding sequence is TGCGCCAGCAGCCAAGTGGAGGGACCCTACGAGCAGTACTTC.

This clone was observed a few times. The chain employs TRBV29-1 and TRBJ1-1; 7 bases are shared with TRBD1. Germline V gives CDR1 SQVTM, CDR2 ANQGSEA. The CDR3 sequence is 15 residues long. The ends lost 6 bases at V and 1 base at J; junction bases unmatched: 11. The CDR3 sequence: CSVLVLTGRNTEAFF. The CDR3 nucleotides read TGCAGCGTCCTCGTCCTGACAGGGAGGAACACTGAAGCTTTCTTT. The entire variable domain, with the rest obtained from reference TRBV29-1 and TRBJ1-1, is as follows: SAVISQKPSRDICQRGTSLTIQCQVDSQVTMMFWYRQQPGQSLTLIATANQGSEATYESGFVIDKFPISRPNLTFSTLTVSNMSPEDSSIYLCSVLVLTGRNTEAFFGQGTRLTVV.

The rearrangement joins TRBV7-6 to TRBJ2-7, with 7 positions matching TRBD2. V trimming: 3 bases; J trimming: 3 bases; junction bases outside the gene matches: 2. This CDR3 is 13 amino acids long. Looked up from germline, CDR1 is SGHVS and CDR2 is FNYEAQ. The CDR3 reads CASSFGGGYEQYF. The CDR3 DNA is TGTGCCAGCAGCTTCGGCGGGGGCTACGAGCAGTACTTC.

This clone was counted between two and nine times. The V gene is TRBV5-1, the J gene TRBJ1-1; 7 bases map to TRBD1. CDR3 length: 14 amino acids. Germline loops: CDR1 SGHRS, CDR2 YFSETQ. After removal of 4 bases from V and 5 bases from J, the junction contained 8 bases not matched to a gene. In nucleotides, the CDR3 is TGCGCCAGCAGCGGAGGGACAGTAGATACTGAAGCTTTCTTT. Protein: CASSGGTVDTEAFF.

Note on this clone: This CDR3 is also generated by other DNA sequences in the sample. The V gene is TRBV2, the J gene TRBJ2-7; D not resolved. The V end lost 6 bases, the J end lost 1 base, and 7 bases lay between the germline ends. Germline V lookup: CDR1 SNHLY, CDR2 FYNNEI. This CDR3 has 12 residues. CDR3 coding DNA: TGTGCCAGCAGGGGCGGATCCTACGAGCAGTACTTC. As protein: CASRGGSYEQYF. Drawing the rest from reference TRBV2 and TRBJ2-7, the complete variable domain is EPEVTQTPSHQVTQMGQEVILRCVPISNHLYFYWYRQILGQKVEFLVSFYNNEISEKSEIFDDQFSVERPDGSNFTLKIRSTKLEDSAMYFCASRGGSYEQYFGPGTRLTVT.

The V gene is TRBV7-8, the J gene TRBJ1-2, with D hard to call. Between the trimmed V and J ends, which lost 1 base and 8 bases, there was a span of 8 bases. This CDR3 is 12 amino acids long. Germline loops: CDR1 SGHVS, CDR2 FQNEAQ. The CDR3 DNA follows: TGTGCCAGCAGCTTAGGGACGCAAGGCTACACCTTC. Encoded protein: CASSLGTQGYTF.

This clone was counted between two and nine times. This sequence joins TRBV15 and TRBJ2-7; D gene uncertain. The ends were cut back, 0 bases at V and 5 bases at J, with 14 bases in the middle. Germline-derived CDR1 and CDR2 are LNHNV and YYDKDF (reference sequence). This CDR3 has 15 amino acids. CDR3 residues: CATSRDANPRDEQYF. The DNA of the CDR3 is TGTGCCACCAGCAGAGATGCCAATCCAAGGGACGAGCAGTACTTC.

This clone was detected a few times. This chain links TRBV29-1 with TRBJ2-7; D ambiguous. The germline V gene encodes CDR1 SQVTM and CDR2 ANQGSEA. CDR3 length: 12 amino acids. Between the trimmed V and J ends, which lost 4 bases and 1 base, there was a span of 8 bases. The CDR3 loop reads CSVAGFSYEQYF. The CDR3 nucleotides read TGCAGCGTTGCCGGTTTTTCCTACGAGCAGTACTTC.

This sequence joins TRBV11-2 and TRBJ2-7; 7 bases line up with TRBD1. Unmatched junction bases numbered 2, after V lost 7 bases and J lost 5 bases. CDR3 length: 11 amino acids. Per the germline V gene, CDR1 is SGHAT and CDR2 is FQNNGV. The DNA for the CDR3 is TGTGCCAGCACCGACAGGGACGAGCAGTACTTC. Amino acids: CASTDRDEQYF.

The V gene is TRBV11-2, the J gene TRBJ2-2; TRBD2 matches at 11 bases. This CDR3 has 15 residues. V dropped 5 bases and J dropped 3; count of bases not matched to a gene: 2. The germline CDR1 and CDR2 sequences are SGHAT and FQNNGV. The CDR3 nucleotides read TGTGCCAGCAGCCAACTAGCGGGGGACACCGGGGAGCTGTTTTTT. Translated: CASSQLAGDTGELFF.

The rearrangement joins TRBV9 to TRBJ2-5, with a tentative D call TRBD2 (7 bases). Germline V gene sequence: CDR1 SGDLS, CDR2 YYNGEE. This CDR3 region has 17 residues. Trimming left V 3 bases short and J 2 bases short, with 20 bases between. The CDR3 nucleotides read TGTGCCAGCAGCGCCCAGCAGGGGCTAGCGGTACAAGAGACCCAGTACTTC. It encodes CASSAQQGLAVQETQYF.

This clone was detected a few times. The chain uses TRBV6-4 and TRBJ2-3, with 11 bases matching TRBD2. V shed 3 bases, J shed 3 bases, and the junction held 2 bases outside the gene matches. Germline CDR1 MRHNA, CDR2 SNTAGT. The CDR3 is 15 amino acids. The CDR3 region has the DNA TGTGCCAGCAGTGATGCTAGCGGGGGGACAGATACGCAGTATTTT. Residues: CASSDASGGTDTQYF.

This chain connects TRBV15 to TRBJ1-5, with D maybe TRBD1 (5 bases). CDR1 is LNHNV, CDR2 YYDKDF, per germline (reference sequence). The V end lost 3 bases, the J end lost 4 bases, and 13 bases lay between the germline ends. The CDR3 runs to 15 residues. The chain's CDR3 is CATSREPGPNQPQHF. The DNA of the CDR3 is TGTGCCACCAGCAGGGAACCGGGGCCGAATCAGCCCCAGCATTTT.

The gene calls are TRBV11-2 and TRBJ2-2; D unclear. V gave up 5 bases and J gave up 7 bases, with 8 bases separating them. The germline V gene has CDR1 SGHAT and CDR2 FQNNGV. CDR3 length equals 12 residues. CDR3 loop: CASSPLLGELFF. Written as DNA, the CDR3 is TGTGCCAGCAGCCCCCTACTCGGGGAGCTGTTTTTT.

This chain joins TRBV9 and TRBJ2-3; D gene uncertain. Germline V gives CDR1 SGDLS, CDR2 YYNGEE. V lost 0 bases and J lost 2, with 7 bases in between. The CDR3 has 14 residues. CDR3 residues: CASSVAETTDTQYF. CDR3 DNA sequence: TGTGCCAGCAGCGTAGCGGAAACCACAGATACGCAGTATTTT.

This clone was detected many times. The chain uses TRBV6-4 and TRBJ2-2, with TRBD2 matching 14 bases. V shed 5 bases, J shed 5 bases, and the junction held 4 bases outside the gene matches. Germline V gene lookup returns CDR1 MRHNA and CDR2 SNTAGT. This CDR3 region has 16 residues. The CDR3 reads CASSSGLAGETGELFF. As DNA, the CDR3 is TGTGCCAGCAGTTCGGGACTAGCGGGGGAGACCGGGGAGCTGTTTTTT.

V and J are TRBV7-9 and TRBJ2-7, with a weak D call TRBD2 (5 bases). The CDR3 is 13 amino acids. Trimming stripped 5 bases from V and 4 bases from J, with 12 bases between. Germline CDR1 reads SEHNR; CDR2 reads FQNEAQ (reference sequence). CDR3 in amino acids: CASSGSGGYEQYF. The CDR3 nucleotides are TGTGCCAGCAGCGGGAGCGGTGGTTACGAGCAGTACTTC.